This T cell receptor (beta chain) was sequenced in a study of blood T cells in healthy people across ages. A second PCR of 7 to 11 cycles used a sample-barcoded 5' primer and a J-beta primer mix. TCRdb passed the 5' RACE reads through MiXCR, listing each CDR3 protein once. The sample lists over 600,000 distinct CDR3 sequences; just over 55% were seen once. The V end was cut by 5 bases, the J end by 13 bases, with 9 bases between. Germline V CDR1 and CDR2: SNHLY, FYNNEI. This CDR3 comprises 10 residues. The sequenced sample consisted of blood. The rearrangement links TRBV2 to TRBJ2-1; D gene ambiguous. The receptor comes from a man aged 35-49 years in good health. CDR3 region: CASSSGFQFF. The CDR3 bases are TGTGCCAGCAGTTCTGGGTTTCAGTTCTTC.